This passage covers 8 T cell receptor beta chains from one sample sequenced in a study of CD4 T cells in relation to SARS-CoV-2 and coronaviruses. Unexposed donor CD4+ T cells date from about 2011-2018, before the COVID-19 pandemic. The protocol was immunoSEQ multiplex PCR, while the TCRdb copy is restricted to in-frame clones and leaves out a portion. The table includes about 59,000 clones, approximately 90% detected once. Sample: memory CD4+ T cells from PBMCs. All receptors come from a human donor in good health.

The CDR3 bases are TGTGCCAGCAGCCAGAGACCCCAAGAGACCCAGTACTTC. Amino acid sequence: CASSQRPQETQYF. The chain combines TRBV7-2 with TRBJ2-5; D call uncertain. V gave up 5 bases and J gave up 1 base, with 8 bases separating them. Germline CDR1 SGHTA, CDR2 FQGNSA. The CDR3 is made up of 13 amino acids.

V usage is TRBV11-2 and J usage is TRBJ2-3; 8 bases line up with TRBD1. The CDR3 has 14 residues. CDR1 is SGHAT and CDR2 is FQNNGV in the germline V gene. The V segment lost 4 bases and the J segment 3 bases; nucleotides outside the gene matches: 3. The CDR3 region has the DNA TGTGCCAGCAGCTCGGACAGGGTTACAGATACGCAGTATTTT. Encoded protein: CASSSDRVTDTQYF.

Turning to this clone: A read error may produce the germline difference seen at one junction end. This chain links TRBV7-8 with TRBJ2-7, with D perhaps TRBD2 (5 bases). From germline, CDR1 is SGHVS and CDR2 FQNEAQ. This CDR3 contains 16 residues. CDR3 sequence reads: CASSLALGANLPQQYF. CDR3 sequence (DNA): TGTGCCAGCAGCCTAGCTTTGGGCGCAAATCTACCTCAGCAGTACTTC.

The chain recombines TRBV7-3 with TRBJ2-2, with D tentatively TRBD1 (5 bases). This CDR3 contains 15 residues. Germline CDR1 reads SGHTA; CDR2 reads FQGTGA. Trimming took off 0 bases at V and 6 bases at J, with 11 bases between the two ends. The CDR3 loop reads CASSLTGLSPGELFF. The CDR3 coding sequence is TGTGCCAGCAGCTTAACGGGGCTATCACCCGGGGAGCTGTTTTTT.

The chain combines TRBV4-2 with TRBJ2-1, with TRBD2 matching over 7 bases. After removal of 2 bases from V and 3 bases from J, the junction contained 13 bases not matched to a gene. Germline values: CDR1 LGHNA, CDR2 YNFKEQ. The CDR3 runs to 18 residues. The DNA for the CDR3 is TGTGCCAGCAGCCAAACGGATTGGGGGGGGGAGCTCTACAATGAGCAGTTCTTC. Protein: CASSQTDWGGELYNEQFF.

The chain uses TRBV20-1 and TRBJ2-5; D gene uncertain. Germline-derived CDR1 and CDR2 are DFQATT and SNEGSKA (reference sequence). Trimming cost V 1 base and J 14 bases, with 14 bases left between them. The CDR3 has 11 residues. CDR3: CSARVTRTRYF. In DNA form, the CDR3 reads TGCAGTGCTAGAGTGACCCGGACCCGATACTTC.

The chain has TRBV10-2 and TRBJ2-3, with TRBD2 matching 8 bases. The V and J ends lost 2 bases and 0 bases, in that order; junction bases with no gene match: 1. The CDR3 extends over 15 amino acids. Germline values: CDR1 WSHSY, CDR2 SAAADI. The DNA for the CDR3 is TGCGCCAGCAGTGAGCCGGGAGGGAGCACAGATACGCAGTATTTT. Translated, it gives CASSEPGGSTDTQYF.

V gene TRBV12-3 or TRBV12-4 combines with J gene TRBJ2-7; D not certain. CDR3 size: 13 residues. Deletions cut 1 base from V and 3 bases from J, with 7 bases between. This CDR3 is CASSLVGFYEQYF. The CDR3 region has the DNA TGTGCCAGCAGTTTAGTAGGGTTCTACGAGCAGTACTTC.